The entry below gives a single T cell receptor (beta chain) sequence along with its context. The sample comes from a study of blood T cell repertoires in COVID-19. Study in general: Researchers got acute and convalescent COVID-19 samples from the United States, Italy and Spain.

Germline V gene sequence: CDR1 GTSNPN, CDR2 SVGIG (reference sequence). Deletions cut 5 bases from V and 4 bases from J, with 17 bases between. The CDR3 has 14 amino acids. Participants came from fewer than 25 US areas, aged roughly 18 to 90 years. Participants were placed into cohorts based on the clinical history they reported. In the authors' methods: Researchers report that nucleated cell counts were estimated from reference gene primer amplification. TCRdb's copy holds only in-frame clones and misses some; the assay was immunoSEQ multiplex PCR. Clone size and the V and J calls come from that table; the DNA yielded D and trimming. The sample has under 300,000 clones; approximately 86% are singletons.

The source is a woman aged 30 to 39 who had recovered from COVID-19. The sequencing sample was made of PBMCs or T cells enriched from blood (not recorded which). The rearrangement joins TRBV30 to TRBJ1-2; perhaps TRBD1 as D (6 bases). Here the CDR3 DNA reads TGTGCCTGGGAATCCACCGAGACAGGCTATGGCTACACCTTC. Translated: CAWESTETGYGYTF.